Listed below are T cell receptor beta chains from one sample, sequenced in a study of CD8+CD57+ T cells in acquired aplastic anemia. A single record per CDR3 protein comes from TCRdb applying MiXCR to the reads. There are about 250,000 distinct CDR3 sequences in the sample; roughly half occur only once, and over 7.5% lies in the top ten. The source material was sorted CD4+, CD8+, or CD8+CD57+ T cells (not recorded which) from PBMCs. The source of these receptors is a human donor with aplastic anemia. Each CDR3 is given with its conserved first and last residue. A D gene is named only where the DNA matches it firmly. Clone size is given for some rows only: seen once, a few or many times, or a class if the clone is expanded.

- TRBJ2-3 TRBV29-1 - TGCAGCGTCGGAACGGGGCATCAGTATTTT CSVGTGHQYF
- TRBJ2-7 TRBV11-3 TRBD2 TGTGCCATTCCGGGACTAGCGATCTACGAGCAGTACTTC CAIPGLAIYEQYF
- TRBJ1-2 TRBV20-1 TRBD1 TGCAGTGGTCGGGACAGGAGATCTAACTATGGCTACACCTTC CSGRDRRSNYGYTF
many TRBJ2-7 TRBV9 TRBD2 TGTGCCAGCAGCGTAGGACTAGCGGTTTACGAGCAGTACTTC CASSVGLAVYEQYF
many TRBJ1-2 TRBV6-6 - TGTGCCAGCAGTACACTGGAGAACTATGGCTACACCTTC CASSTLENYGYTF
many TRBJ1-5 TRBV12-3/TRBV12-4 - TGTGCCAGCAGTGACCGCCTGCGGGCTAATCAGCCCCAGCATTTT CASSDRLRANQPQHF
many TRBJ2-3 TRBV20-1 TRBD2 TGCAGTGCTAGAGATCCAGCGGGGCACACAGATACGCAGTATTTT CSARDPAGHTDTQYF
- TRBJ2-1 TRBV7-9 - TGTGCCAGCAGCCCAGGGACGGGACCGCTAAATGAGCAGTTCTTC CASSPGTGPLNEQFF
- TRBJ2-7 TRBV24-1 TRBD2 TGTGCCACCAGTGACTATAGCGGGAGCGAGCAGTACTTC CATSDYSGSEQYF
- TRBJ1-5 TRBV12-5 - TGTGCTAGTGGGTCCGGGACTAATCAGCCCCAGCATTTT CASGSGTNQPQHF
many TRBJ2-1 TRBV20-1 TRBD2 TGCAGTGCTAGCGGGAGGGATAAAAACTACAATGAGCAGTTCTTC CSASGRDKNYNEQFF
- TRBJ2-4 TRBV15 TRBD2 TGTGCCACCAGGAGGAGCGGGGGGGAAAACATTCAGTACTTC CATRRSGGENIQYF
- TRBJ1-1 TRBV20-1 - TGCAGCCTCCCCGGGACTGGAGCTTTCTTT CSLPGTGAFF
- TRBJ1-4 TRBV15 - TGTGCCACCAGCAGAGATGTAGGGGTTGTTGGTGAAAAACTGTTTTTT CATSRDVGVVGEKLFF
many TRBJ2-7 TRBV20-1 TRBD1 TGCAGTGCTTGCGGGACAGGCTACGAGCAGTACTTC CSACGTGYEQYF
- TRBJ2-1 TRBV29-1 - TGCAGCGTTGAAGTGAGGGGACGTAATGAGCAGTTCTTC CSVEVRGRNEQFF
many TRBJ2-1 TRBV5-8 - TGTGCCATACCCGGGGAGGAATCCTACAATGAGCAGTTCTTC CAIPGEESYNEQFF
- TRBJ2-5 TRBV9 TRBD2 TGTGCCAGCAGCGTGGGCGGGGGGGCGGAGACCCAGTACTTC CASSVGGGAETQYF
- TRBJ1-2 TRBV10-3 - TGTGCCATCAGTGTGGGGGGCGTGAACTATGGCTACACCTTC CAISVGGVNYGYTF
many TRBJ1-6 TRBV28 - TGTGCCAGCAGTTTGCGCAGGGTCGGTTCACCCCTCCACTTT CASSLRRVGSPLHF
- TRBJ1-1 TRBV27 - TGTGCCAGCAGTTTATCGGGACACTTGAACACTGAAGCTTTCTTT CASSLSGHLNTEAFF
- TRBJ1-1 TRBV29-1 - TGCAGCGAAGACCGGGTCTCGAACACTGAAGCTTTCTTT CSEDRVSNTEAFF
few TRBJ2-4 TRBV4-1 - TGCGCCAGCAGCCAAGAAAAGGGCTTAAAAAACATTCAGTACTTC CASSQEKGLKNIQYF
many TRBJ1-5 TRBV6-2/TRBV6-3 - TGTGCCAGCAGTTACGGGGGGGGCAATCAGCCCCAGCATTTT CASSYGGGNQPQHF
- TRBJ2-7 TRBV12-5 - TGTGCTAGTGGGCACGCTGGGTTCAACGAGCAGTACTTC CASGHAGFNEQYF
- TRBJ2-3 TRBV6-5 TRBD2 TGTGCCAGCAGTCTCCCGACTAGCGGGGGCACAGATACGCAGTATTTT CASSLPTSGGTDTQYF
- TRBJ2-2 TRBV27 - TGTGCCAGCAGGGGTAAGGGGTGGGCCGGGGAGCTGTTTTTT CASRGKGWAGELFF
- TRBJ1-2 TRBV5-1 TRBD1 TGCGCCAGCAGCTCCTTCAGGTACAGGGGAGGCTACACCTTC CASSSFRYRGGYTF
- TRBJ1-1 TRBV7-6 - TGTGCCAGCAGCTTAGGGCAGGGGCATCGGGACACTGAAGCTTTCTTT CASSLGQGHRDTEAFF
- TRBJ1-1 TRBV15 TRBD1 TGTGCCAGTCGGGACAGTCAGAACACTGAAGCTTTCTTT CASRDSQNTEAFF
- TRBJ2-2 TRBV14 TRBD1 TGTGCCAGCAGTCGGACAGGGGCCCTAAACACCGGGGAGCTGTTTTTT CASSRTGALNTGELFF
many TRBJ1-4 TRBV2 - TGTGCCAGCTCGGACAGTGCAACTAATGAAAAACTGTTTTTT CASSDSATNEKLFF
- TRBJ2-1 TRBV15 - TGTGCCACCAGCAGGGGCAGGGAGGTGGACAATGAGCAGTTCTTC CATSRGREVDNEQFF
many TRBJ2-7 TRBV6-2/TRBV6-3 - TGTGCCAGCAGTCGAGGGGGGTACGAGCAGTACTTC CASSRGGYEQYF
many TRBJ2-3 TRBV6-1 - TGTGCCAGCAGCCCGAGGACTACCCGGGGAGATACGCAGTATTTT CASSPRTTRGDTQYF
- TRBJ1-1 TRBV9 TRBD1 TGTGCCAGCAGCGCCTTACAGGGGGCGGACACTGAAGCTTTCTTT CASSALQGADTEAFF
- TRBJ1-1 TRBV7-9 - TGTGCCAGCAGCTTAGAAGCGTGGGACACTGAAGCTTTCTTT CASSLEAWDTEAFF
- TRBJ1-5 TRBV15 TRBD1 TGTGCCACCAGCAGAGCACCAGGGGGGACAGACTATCAGCCCCAGCATTTT CATSRAPGGTDYQPQHF
many TRBJ2-1 TRBV7-2 - TGTGCCAGCAGCTTAGGACCAGGGAGCTCCTACAATGAGCAGTTCTTC CASSLGPGSSYNEQFF
- TRBJ2-5 TRBV7-2 TRBD2 TGTGCCGCGGGGGGGAACCAAGAGACCCAGTACTTC CAAGGNQETQYF
- TRBJ2-7 TRBV2 - TGTGCCAGCAGTGGGATAGGGGATTTCGAGCAGTACTTC CASSGIGDFEQYF
- TRBJ2-3 TRBV7-9 - TGTGCCAGCAGCTTACAGAGAGATACGCAGTATTTT CASSLQRDTQYF
many TRBJ2-3 TRBV27 - TGTGCCAGCAGCTTTCATAGCACAGATACGCAGTATTTT CASSFHSTDTQYF
many TRBJ2-7 TRBV5-1 TRBD1 TGCGCCAGCAGCTTGAAGGGACAGTACGAGCAGTACTTC CASSLKGQYEQYF
- TRBJ1-2 TRBV12-3/TRBV12-4 TRBD1 TGTGCCAGCAGTACCGGAGGGGGCAATGGCTACACCTTC CASSTGGGNGYTF
few TRBJ2-7 TRBV20-1 - TGCAGTGGAAGGGGGAAGAAGGTCTACGAGCAGTACTTC CSGRGKKVYEQYF
many TRBJ2-3 TRBV2 - TGTGCCAGCAGTGTTAGCCAGGGAGGAAGCACAGATACGCAGTATTTT CASSVSQGGSTDTQYF
- TRBJ1-4 TRBV6-1 - TGTGCCAGCAGTGAAGAAAGGGTTTCGGGACTCGGTGAAAAACTGTTTTTT CASSEERVSGLGEKLFF
many TRBJ2-7 TRBV2 - TGTGCCAGCAGTGAAAGCAGGGCCTACGAGCAGTACTTC CASSESRAYEQYF
- TRBJ2-1 TRBV4-3 - TGCGCCAGCAGCCAAGATATTGGGGCGACGGGGAATGAGCAGTTCTTC CASSQDIGATGNEQFF
many TRBJ1-1 TRBV15 TRBD1 TGTGCCACCAGCAGAGATCATGAGGGGGCTAGGGCCACTGAAGCTTTCTTT CATSRDHEGARATEAFF
many TRBJ2-5 TRBV6-5 - TGTGCCAGCAGTTACTCGGGTAGCGAGGAGACCCAGTACTTC CASSYSGSEETQYF
many TRBJ1-1 TRBV2 - TGTGCCAGCAGTGAGCACAGGTATGACACTGAAGCTTTCTTT CASSEHRYDTEAFF
- TRBJ2-7 TRBV11-3 - TGTGCCAGCAGCTCACCCCGTCCTTCGGGGGAAGGTAACTCCTACGAGCAGTACTTC CASSSPRPSGEGNSYEQYF
- TRBJ1-4 TRBV6-6 - TGTGCCAGCAGTGAAATGGGGGGCCCGACCCATTATGCAACTAATGAAAAACTGTTTTTT CASSEMGGPTHYATNEKLFF
- TRBJ1-4 TRBV15 - TGTGCCACCAGCAGAGATAGGGGGAACAATGAAAAACTGTTTTTT CATSRDRGNNEKLFF
- TRBJ2-3 TRBV20-1 - TGCAGTGCTAGAGATTCTCGGAATACGCAGTATTTT CSARDSRNTQYF